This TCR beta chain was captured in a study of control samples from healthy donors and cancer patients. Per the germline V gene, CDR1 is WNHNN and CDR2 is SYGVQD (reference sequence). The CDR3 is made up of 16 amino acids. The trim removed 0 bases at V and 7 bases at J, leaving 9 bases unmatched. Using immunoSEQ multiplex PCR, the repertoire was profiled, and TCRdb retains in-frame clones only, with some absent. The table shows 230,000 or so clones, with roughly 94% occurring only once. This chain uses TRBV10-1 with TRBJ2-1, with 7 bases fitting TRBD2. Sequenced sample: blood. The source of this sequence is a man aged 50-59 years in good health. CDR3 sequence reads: CASSESAGELWNEQFF. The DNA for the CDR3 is TGCGCCAGCAGTGAGTCGGCGGGGGAATTATGGAATGAGCAGTTCTTC.